These 4 T cell receptor beta chains share one sample of origin, sequenced in a study of blood T cell repertoires in COVID-19. TCRdb's table, derived via immunoSEQ multiplex PCR, lists solely in-frame clones and lacks some. This sample has under 350,000 clones; 80% to 90% occur once, and the top ten carry 4% to 5%. The sequenced sample consisted of PBMCs or T cells enriched from blood (not recorded which). The receptors were gathered from a woman in her forties with acute COVID-19.

The chain combines TRBV7-2 with TRBJ2-1, with TRBD2 as a possible D gene (6 bases). CDR1 is SGHTA and CDR2 is FQGNSA in the germline V gene. Trimming removed 0 bases at V and 5 bases at J, with 11 bases between. The CDR3 covers 15 residues. The CDR3 nucleotides read TGTGCCAGCAGCTTAGCGGGACTGAGAGACAATGAGCAGTTCTTC. Translating it yields CASSLAGLRDNEQFF.

This chain links TRBV15 with TRBJ1-5, with 7 bases lining up with TRBD1. V shed 1 base, J shed 2 bases, and the junction held 2 bases outside the gene matches. The CDR3 runs to 15 residues. Looked up from germline, CDR1 is LNHNV and CDR2 is YYDKDF (reference sequence). Written as DNA, the CDR3 is TGTGCCACCAGCAGAGGCACAGGGGGCAATCAGCCCCAGCATTTT. The encoded protein is CATSRGTGGNQPQHF. The whole variable domain, filled in from reference TRBV15 and TRBJ1-5, reads DAMVIQNPRYQVTQFGKPVTLSCSQTLNHNVMYWYQQKSSQAPKLLFHYYDKDFNNEADTPDNFQSRRPNTSFCFLDIRSPGLGDTAMYLCATSRGTGGNQPQHFGDGTRLSIL.

This chain links TRBV6-1 with TRBJ2-3; the D gene is possibly TRBD2 (6 bases). The V end lost 2 bases, the J end lost 3 bases, and 12 bases lay between the germline ends. Germline V lookup: CDR1 MNHNS, CDR2 SASEGT. The CDR3 is 15 residues long. The CDR3 nucleotides are TGTGCCAGCAGTGAATCGGGAGTCCGAACAGATACGCAGTATTTT. Its translation is CASSESGVRTDTQYF.

The rearrangement links TRBV6-1 to TRBJ2-5, with 9 bases that match TRBD2. This CDR3 comprises 15 residues. V dropped 3 bases and J dropped 5; count of bases not matched to a gene: 7. Germline V gene data show CDR1 as MNHNS and CDR2 as SASEGT. The CDR3 DNA follows: TGTGCCAGCAGTGATCGTAGCGGGAGTAAGGAGACCCAGTACTTC. Translated, it gives CASSDRSGSKETQYF.